A selection of T cell receptor beta chains follows, all from one sample in a study of graft-versus-host responses after intestinal transplantation. The data were produced by immunoSEQ multiplex PCR, yet TCRdb's version contains in-frame clones alone and is incomplete. The table shows 130,000 to 150,000 clones, with about nine tenths occurring only once. The antigens of these receptors remain unknown. The specimen comprised unstimulated CD4+ T cells sorted from spleen or lymph node cells, sampled before intestinal transplant. Receptors were obtained from a human donor who received an intestinal transplant. The CDR3 runs from the conserved cysteine through the conserved F or W. Fields, in order: clone size, D gene, J gene, V gene, CDR3 DNA, CDR3 protein. D genes are given only for firm matches. Rows give clone size only sometimes, using once, few, many, or a class for an expanded clone.

NA NA TRBJ2-1 TRBV7-7 TGTGCCAGCAGCTTAGAGTCAGACAATGAGCAGTTCTTC CASSLESDNEQFF
NA NA TRBJ1-1 TRBV27 TGTGCCACTTTATCAAGACAATTTGAAGCTTTCTTT CATLSRQFEAFF
few NA TRBJ1-1 TRBV19 TGTGCCAGTAGTTCTTCGACACCCCCGGGCACTGAAGCTTTCTTT CASSSSTPPGTEAFF
NA TRBD2 TRBJ2-3 TRBV30 TGTGCCTGGCAGACTAGCGGGAAAGATACGCAGTATTTT CAWQTSGKDTQYF
NA NA TRBJ1-3 TRBV28 TGTGCCAGCAGTCGGACGGCCTCTGGAAACACCATATATTTT CASSRTASGNTIYF
NA NA TRBJ1-1 TRBV6-1 TGTGCCAGCACCAACCCCCGGGCGAACACTGAAGCTTTCTTT CASTNPRANTEAFF
NA NA TRBJ1-2 TRBV25-1 TGTGCCAGCAGTCGACTGCCGAACTATGGCTACACCTTC CASSRLPNYGYTF
NA NA TRBJ2-5 TRBV7-2 TGTGCCAGCAGCTTAGCGGGGTCACAAGAGACCCAGTACTTC CASSLAGSQETQYF
NA TRBD2 TRBJ2-5 TRBV15 TGTGCCACCAGCTATAGCGGGAGTTGGCAGACCCAGTACTTC CATSYSGSWQTQYF
once NA TRBJ2-5 TRBV19 TGTGCCAGTAGTACCCGGACGGGCCCGGAGACCCAGTACTTC CASSTRTGPETQYF